One and the same sample provided the 28 T cell receptor beta chains below, sequenced in a study of cytomegalovirus exposure and HLA in healthy donors. Primers for the PCR totalled 60 Vbeta and 13 Jbeta. Some clones are missing from TCRdb's copy, which holds only in-frame ones; the method was immunoSEQ multiplex PCR. The table has 160,000 or so clones, approximately 80% seen once. The sample was PBMCs. The receptors were sampled from a woman between 40 and 50 years old in good health and CMV-seropositive.

This chain uses TRBV7-2 with TRBJ1-1; TRBD1 matches 12 bases. V shed 2 bases, J shed 5 bases, and the junction held 9 bases outside the gene matches. CDR3 length: 17 residues. Germline-derived CDR1 and CDR2 are SGHTA and FQGNSA. CDR3 coding DNA: TGTGCCAGCAGCTTAAGGGGGACAGGGGGCTTCGCGACTGAAGCTTTCTTT. This gives the protein CASSLRGTGGFATEAFF.

The count of this clone is one. V is TRBV5-5 and J is TRBJ2-3; weak D call: TRBD2 (6 bases). The CDR3 loop spans 17 amino acids. Between the trimmed V and J ends, which lost 4 bases and 5 bases, there was a span of 23 bases. The germline V gene encodes CDR1 SGHKS and CDR2 YYEKEE (reference sequence). CDR3 coding DNA: TGTGCCAGCAGCCTAGAGGGACTCCAGGGCGGTTTAGATACGCAGTATTTT. Amino acids: CASSLEGLQGGLDTQYF.

The chain is built from TRBV30 and TRBJ2-3; D is perhaps TRBD2 (6 bases). V was clipped by 5 bases and J by 3 bases, with 9 bases between them. In germline, CDR1 is GTSNPN, CDR2 SVGIG (reference sequence). The CDR3 runs to 12 residues. CDR3 region: CAWGGTTDTQYF. CDR3 DNA: TGTGCCTGGGGTGGGACTACAGATACGCAGTATTTT.

This CDR3 is CASSILQGRTGELFF. The CDR3 region has the DNA TGTGCCAGCAGTATCCTCCAAGGGAGAACCGGGGAGCTGTTTTTT. The V call is TRBV7-8, the J call TRBJ2-2; TRBD2 is a possible D gene (5 bases). V was trimmed by 6 bases and J by 5 bases, leaving 16 bases between them. Germline V gene data show CDR1 as SGHVS and CDR2 as FQNEAQ. The CDR3 length is 15 residues.

The CDR3 nucleotides read TGCAGCGCCTTAAAACAATTCTCTGGAAACACCATATATTTT. Its protein product is CSALKQFSGNTIYF. The chain is built from TRBV29-1 and TRBJ1-3; D unresolved. The CDR3 has 14 amino acids. Between the trimmed V and J ends, which lost 7 bases and 0 bases, there was a span of 13 bases. CDR1 is SQVTM and CDR2 is ANQGSEA in the germline V gene.

The chain joins TRBV7-9 to TRBJ1-2, with D unresolved. V was cut by 1 base and J by 6 bases, with 9 bases left in between. Germline CDR1 reads SEHNR; CDR2 reads FQNEAQ (reference sequence). The CDR3 consists of 13 residues. In DNA, the CDR3 is TGTGCCAGCAGCTTAGAGGCTGGGCATGGCTACACCTTC. Translation: CASSLEAGHGYTF.

V gene TRBV7-8 combines with J gene TRBJ1-1; TRBD1 matches 9 bases. Germline V CDR1 and CDR2: SGHVS, FQNEAQ. The CDR3 is 17 residues long. The V segment lost 3 bases and the J segment 4 bases; nucleotides outside the gene matches: 12. This CDR3 is CASSLIRQGDWGTEAFF. Here the CDR3 DNA reads TGTGCCAGCAGCTTGATTAGACAGGGGGATTGGGGCACTGAAGCTTTCTTT.

The chain is built from TRBV2 and TRBJ1-3; D not resolved. The CDR3 is made up of 13 amino acids. The V and J ends lost 7 bases and 4 bases respectively, with 11 bases between them. Germline CDR1 and CDR2: SNHLY and FYNNEI. CDR3 sequence: CASTRRAGNTIYF. DNA for the CDR3: TGTGCCAGCACCAGGAGGGCAGGAAACACCATATATTTT.

A single count supports this clone. The CDR3 DNA reads TGCGCCAGCACCAAGTCGGCGGGGGGAACGAACACCGGGGAGCTGTTTTTT. Translation gives CASTKSAGGTNTGELFF. The chain recombines TRBV5-1 with TRBJ2-2; TRBD2 aligns across 8 bases. Germline V CDR1 and CDR2: SGHRS, YFSETQ. V lost 6 bases to trimming and J lost 0 bases; unmatched junction nucleotides: 10. The CDR3 runs to 17 residues.

This clone appeared a few times. The V gene is TRBV18, the J gene TRBJ1-6; 9 bases match TRBD1. Trimming took 3 bases from V and 10 from J; bases not matched to a gene: 7. The germline gives CDR1 KGHSH, CDR2 LQKENI. The CDR3 extends over 15 amino acids. CDR3 DNA: TGTGCCAGCTCACCTTCGGGACAGGGCAGATCACCCCTCCACTTT. Amino acid sequence: CASSPSGQGRSPLHF.

The gene calls are TRBV4-1 and TRBJ2-1, with 7 bases matching TRBD1. V lost 2 bases, J lost 0 bases, and 4 bases stayed unmatched. The CDR3 is made up of 16 amino acids. CDR1 MGHRA and CDR2 YSYEKL come from the germline V gene. The CDR3 sequence: CASSQRDSGSYNEQFF. CDR3 nucleotides: TGCGCCAGCAGCCAACGGGACAGCGGCTCCTACAATGAGCAGTTCTTC.

The J gene is TRBJ2-7, the V gene TRBV4-2; 7 nucleotides agree with TRBD2. Germline V gene lookup returns CDR1 LGHNA and CDR2 YNFKEQ. V was pared by 0 bases and J by 0 bases, with 5 bases of the junction left unmatched. The CDR3 extends over 16 amino acids. The CDR3: CASSQESRGISYEQYF. The DNA for the CDR3 is TGTGCCAGCAGCCAAGAATCGCGGGGGATCTCCTACGAGCAGTACTTC.

Here the CDR3 DNA reads TGTGCCAGCAGTTCACCCTCCAATTCGACGCAGCGCTCCTATAATTCACCCCTCCACTTT. Amino acids: CASSSPSNSTQRSYNSPLHF. The rearrangement joins TRBV27 to TRBJ1-6; D is uncertain. The CDR3 length is 20 residues. Deletions cut 4 bases from V and 0 bases from J, with 22 bases between. CDR1 and CDR2 from the germline V gene are MNHEY and SMNVEV (reference sequence).

V usage is TRBV23-1 and J usage is TRBJ1-2; D remains ambiguous. TRBV23-1 is assigned to the ORF class and has an uncertain function. The V gene lost 2 bases and the J gene lost 4 bases, with 14 bases spanning the gap. The CDR3 has 15 amino acids. CDR3 coding DNA: TGCGCCAGCAGTCAAGAGGTAGGGAGGCCCTATGGCTACACCTTC. The encoded protein is CASSQEVGRPYGYTF.

The chain uses TRBV7-9 and TRBJ2-2; maybe TRBD2 (7 bases). Trimming removed 5 bases from V and 1 base from J, with 14 bases in between. Germline V gene sequence: CDR1 SEHNR, CDR2 FQNEAQ (reference sequence). There are 16 residues in the CDR3. The CDR3 DNA reads TGTGCCAGCAGCCTAAACGGGGGGCTGAACACCGGGGAGCTGTTTTTT. This codes for CASSLNGGLNTGELFF.

The chain combines TRBV25-1 with TRBJ1-6, with 9 bases lining up with TRBD1. The V and J ends lost 7 bases and 5 bases, in that order; junction bases with no gene match: 3. CDR1 and CDR2 from the germline V gene are MGHDK and SYGVNS. The CDR3 is 14 amino acids. The chain's CDR3 is CASIQGAHNSPLHF. In nucleotides, the CDR3 is TGTGCCAGCATACAGGGGGCGCATAATTCACCCCTCCACTTT. The variable domain in full, with the rest retrieved from reference TRBV25-1 and TRBJ1-6, is EADIYQTPRYLVIGTGKKITLECSQTMGHDKMYWYQQDPGMELHLIHYSYGVNSTEKGDLSSESTVSRIRTEHFPLTLESARPSHTSQYLCASIQGAHNSPLHFGNGTRLTVT.

As DNA, the CDR3 is TGTGCCAGCAGCTGGCCCGGGGGGAGAATTCAAACCCTCCACTTT. Residues: CASSWPGGRIQTLHF. The rearrangement uses TRBV11-2 and TRBJ1-6, with a possible D match to TRBD1 (5 bases). Trimming pared 4 bases from V and 14 bases from J, leaving 21 bases between. CDR3 length: 15 amino acids. Per germline, CDR1 SGHAT and CDR2 FQNNGV.

This chain joins TRBV30 and TRBJ1-2, with D perhaps TRBD1 (5 bases). This CDR3 has 12 residues. Germline V lookup: CDR1 GTSNPN, CDR2 SVGIG (reference sequence). Trimming took 2 bases from V and 7 from J, leaving 11 bases between them. Here the CDR3 reads CAWSPKGSGYTF. CDR3 sequence (DNA): TGTGCCTGGAGTCCCAAGGGGTCTGGCTACACCTTC. Filled out from reference TRBV30 and TRBJ1-2, the complete variable domain reads SQTIHQWPATLVQPVGSPLSLECTVEGTSNPNLYWYRQAAGRGLQLLFYSVGIGQISSEVPQNLSASRPQDRQFILSSKKLLLSDSGFYLCAWSPKGSGYTFGSGTRLTVV.

The chain carries TRBV19 and TRBJ2-4; a weak D match, TRBD1 (5 bases). Germline V gene sequence: CDR1 LNHDA, CDR2 SQIVND (reference sequence). The CDR3 is made up of 14 amino acids. Trimming took off 4 bases at V and 1 base at J, with 8 bases between the two ends. In DNA, the CDR3 is TGTGCCAGTAGTACATCAGGGGCCAAAAACATTCAGTACTTC. Its translation is CASSTSGAKNIQYF.

This rearrangement joins TRBV7-3 to TRBJ2-2; possible D gene TRBD1, 5 bases. Germline V CDR1 and CDR2: SGHTA, FQGTGA. This CDR3 is 14 amino acids long. V was trimmed by 1 base and J by 7 bases, leaving 10 bases between them. The CDR3, as DNA: TGTGCCAGCAGCTTAAACGACAGAGGCGGGGAGCTGTTTTTT. Protein: CASSLNDRGGELFF.

The CDR3 is CASSFGGDEQFF. The CDR3 nucleotides are TGTGCCAGCAGCTTTGGAGGGGATGAGCAGTTCTTC. The J gene is TRBJ2-1, the V gene TRBV11-3, with D possibly TRBD2 on 6 matching bases. V lost 3 bases and J lost 8, with 8 bases in between. The CDR3 loop spans 12 amino acids. Germline-derived CDR1 and CDR2 are SGHNT and YENEEA. The variable domain in full, completed from reference TRBV11-3 and TRBJ2-1, reads EAGVVQSPRYKIIEKKQPVAFWCNPISGHNTLYWYLQNLGQGPELLIRYENEEAVDDSQLPKDRFSAERLKGVDSTLKIQPAELGDSAVYLCASSFGGDEQFFGPGTRLTVL.

This chain links TRBV27 with TRBJ1-2; 9 positions agree with TRBD1. With V trimmed by 6 bases and J by 9 bases, 8 bases remained unmatched. The CDR3 contains 13 residues. Germline V CDR1 and CDR2: MNHEY, SMNVEV (reference sequence). The CDR3 region is CASRRGTGNSYTF. Here the CDR3 DNA reads TGTGCCAGCAGGCGGGGGACAGGGAATAGCTACACCTTC.

This clone was observed a few times. The rearrangement joins TRBV5-1 to TRBJ2-7; maybe TRBD1 (7 bases). The germline V and J ends were trimmed by 9 bases and 0 bases, with 16 bases remaining between them. The CDR3 is made up of 14 amino acids. Per germline, CDR1 SGHRS and CDR2 YFSETQ. Written as DNA, the CDR3 is TGCGCCACTTCTTTCAGGGGGGACTCCTACGAGCAGTACTTC. It translates to CATSFRGDSYEQYF.

The rearrangement links TRBV5-1 to TRBJ1-1; D call uncertain. The CDR3 runs 14 residues. Germline CDR1 is SGHRS and CDR2 is YFSETQ. V lost 4 bases to trimming and J lost 5 bases, with 15 bases between them. CDR3 DNA sequence: TGCGCCAGCAGCCTGACCGTCGGGAGGACTGAAGCTTTCTTT. Its protein is CASSLTVGRTEAFF.

This sequence joins TRBV6-5 and TRBJ1-2; TRBD1 might be the D (5 bases). This CDR3 is built from 14 residues. CDR1 and CDR2 (germline): MNHEY, SVGAGI. V was trimmed by 6 bases and J by 3 bases, leaving 14 bases between them. CDR3 sequence reads: CASRPQGGDYGYTF. In DNA form, the CDR3 reads TGTGCCAGCAGGCCCCAGGGAGGTGACTATGGCTACACCTTC.

V usage is TRBV5-1 and J usage is TRBJ1-4; D gene ambiguous. The ends were cut back, 4 bases at V and 5 bases at J, with 15 bases in the middle. Germline lookup yields CDR1 SGHRS and CDR2 YFSETQ. The CDR3 totals 15 residues. The CDR3 spells CASSPWAVRNEKLFF. CDR3 bases: TGCGCCAGCAGCCCCTGGGCAGTCCGAAATGAAAAACTGTTTTTT.

The V and J genes are TRBV5-8 and TRBJ1-1; possibly TRBD1 for D (5 bases). Germline V gene sequence: CDR1 SGHTS, CDR2 YDEGEE. This CDR3 is 15 amino acids long. Trimming took 2 bases from V and 0 from J, leaving 11 bases between them. The CDR3 protein is CASSLWEGMNTEAFF. As DNA, the CDR3 is TGTGCCAGCAGCTTATGGGAGGGGATGAACACTGAAGCTTTCTTT.

This clone was detected a few times. This chain connects TRBV7-9 to TRBJ1-6, with a tentative D call TRBD1 (5 bases). The CDR3 sequence is 15 residues long. Germline V lookup: CDR1 SEHNR, CDR2 FQNEAQ (reference sequence). V lost 10 bases and J 0 bases, leaving 13 bases between the germline ends. The CDR3 protein is CATSTGGSYNSPLHF. The CDR3 region has the DNA TGTGCCACTTCGACCGGGGGCTCCTATAATTCACCCCTCCACTTT.